The sequence of this T cell receptor beta chain was determined in a study of blood T cells in healthy people across ages. With a J-beta primer mix and a sample-barcoded 5' primer, a second PCR ran 7 to 11 cycles. Each cDNA molecule, via a template-switch adaptor with 12 random nucleotides, was tagged. Each CDR3 protein is one row after TCRdb ran MiXCR on the 5' RACE reads. The sample includes approximately 940,000 distinct CDR3 sequences, about 48% of them seen just once. Individuals who donated were healthy Caucasians from Russia aged roughly 6 to 95. Of note for this clonotype: Its antigen is still unknown.

Study-wide findings and caveats: Investigators treated diversity estimates from one million T cells as underestimates. Greater diversity and more naive CD4+ cells were seen in long-lived donors than in aged donors.

V lost 5 bases and J lost 4, with 12 bases in between. This CDR3 region has 15 residues. From germline, CDR1 is SNHLY and CDR2 FYNNEI. This rearrangement joins TRBV2 to TRBJ2-6; the D gene is possibly TRBD1 (6 bases). Specimen: blood. The sequence was collected from a man aged 30 to 45 in good health. The CDR3 DNA follows: TGTGCCAGCAGTTCTACAGGGATCGGGGCCAACGTCCTGACTTTC. It encodes CASSSTGIGANVLTF. The whole variable domain, filled in from reference TRBV2 and TRBJ2-6, reads EPEVTQTPSHQVTQMGQEVILRCVPISNHLYFYWYRQILGQKVEFLVSFYNNEISEKSEIFDDQFSVERPDGSNFTLKIRSTKLEDSAMYFCASSSTGIGANVLTFGAGSRLTVL.